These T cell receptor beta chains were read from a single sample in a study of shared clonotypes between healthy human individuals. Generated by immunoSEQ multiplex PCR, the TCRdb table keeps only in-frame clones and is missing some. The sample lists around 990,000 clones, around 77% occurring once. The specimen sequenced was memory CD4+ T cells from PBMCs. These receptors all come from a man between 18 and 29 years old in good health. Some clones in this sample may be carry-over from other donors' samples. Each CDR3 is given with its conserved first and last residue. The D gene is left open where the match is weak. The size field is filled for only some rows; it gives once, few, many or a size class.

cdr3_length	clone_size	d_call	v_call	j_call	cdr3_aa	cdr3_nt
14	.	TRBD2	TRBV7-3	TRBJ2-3	CASSFGGSSNTQYF	TGTGCCAGCAGCTTTGGCGGGAGTTCCAATACGCAGTATTTT
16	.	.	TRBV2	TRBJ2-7	CASRRNLQGPSYEQYF	TGTGCCAGCCGCAGAAACCTCCAGGGACCGTCCTACGAGCAGTACTTC
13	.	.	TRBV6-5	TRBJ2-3	CASGGWGTDTQYF	TGTGCCAGCGGCGGGTGGGGCACAGATACGCAGTATTTT
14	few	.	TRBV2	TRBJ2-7	CASSETGYLYEQYF	TGTGCCAGCAGTGAAACCGGGTACCTCTACGAGCAGTACTTC
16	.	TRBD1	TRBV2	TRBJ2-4	CASSAMGQASKNIQYF	TGTGCCAGCAGTGCAATGGGACAGGCATCCAAAAACATTCAGTACTTC
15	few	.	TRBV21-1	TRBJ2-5	CASSKGDRGQETQYF	TGTGCCAGCAGCAAAGGGGACAGGGGGCAAGAGACCCAGTACTTC
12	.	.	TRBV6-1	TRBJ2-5	CASSSPVETQYF	TGTGCCAGCAGTTCCCCTGTGGAGACCCAGTACTTC
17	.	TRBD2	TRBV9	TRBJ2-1	CASSAPGARGLVGEQFF	TGTGCCAGCAGCGCGCCAGGGGCCCGGGGACTAGTCGGTGAGCAGTTCTTC
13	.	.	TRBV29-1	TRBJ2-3	CSVVAVITDTQYF	TGCAGCGTTGTCGCGGTCATCACAGATACGCAGTATTTT
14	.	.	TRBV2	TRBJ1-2	CASSGEGRGIGYTF	TGTGCCAGCAGTGGCGAGGGGAGGGGTATTGGCTACACCTTC
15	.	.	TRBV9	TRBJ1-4	CASSVTDIANEKLFF	TGTGCCAGCAGCGTCACGGATATTGCTAATGAAAAACTGTTTTTT
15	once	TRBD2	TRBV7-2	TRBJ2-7	CASSLLAGASYEQYF	TGTGCCAGCAGCCTCTTAGCGGGAGCCTCCTACGAGCAGTACTTC
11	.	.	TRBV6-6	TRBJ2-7	CASAGGYEQYF	TGTGCCAGCGCTGGGGGCTACGAGCAGTACTTC
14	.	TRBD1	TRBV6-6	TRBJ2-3	CASSSGQGSDTQYF	TGTGCCAGCAGTTCGGGACAGGGTTCGGATACGCAGTATTTT
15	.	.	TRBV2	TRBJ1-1	CASSLSYGGSTEAFF	TGTGCCAGCAGCCTCAGTTATGGGGGTTCGACTGAAGCTTTCTTT
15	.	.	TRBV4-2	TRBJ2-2	CASSQVPQSTGELFF	TGTGCCAGCAGCCAAGTCCCACAGAGCACCGGGGAGCTGTTTTTT
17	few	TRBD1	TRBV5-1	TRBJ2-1	CASSPTDGTGGLSEQFF	TGCGCCAGCAGCCCGACCGACGGGACAGGGGGTTTAAGTGAGCAGTTCTTC
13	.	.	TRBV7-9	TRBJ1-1	CASSVRRGTEAFF	TGTGCCAGCAGCGTGAGACGGGGGACTGAAGCTTTCTTT
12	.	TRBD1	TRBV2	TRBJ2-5	CAGRTGEKTQYF	TGTGCCGGCAGGACAGGGGAGAAGACCCAGTACTTC
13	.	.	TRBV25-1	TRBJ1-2	CASNSPAGNGYTF	TGTGCCAGCAACTCCCCGGCGGGAAATGGCTACACCTTC
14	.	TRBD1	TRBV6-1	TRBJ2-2	CASSAAGGTGELFF	TGTGCCAGCAGTGCAGCAGGGGGCACCGGGGAGCTGTTTTTT
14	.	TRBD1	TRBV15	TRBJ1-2	CATSRGQGFDGYTF	TGTGCCACCAGCAGGGGACAGGGCTTTGATGGCTACACCTTC